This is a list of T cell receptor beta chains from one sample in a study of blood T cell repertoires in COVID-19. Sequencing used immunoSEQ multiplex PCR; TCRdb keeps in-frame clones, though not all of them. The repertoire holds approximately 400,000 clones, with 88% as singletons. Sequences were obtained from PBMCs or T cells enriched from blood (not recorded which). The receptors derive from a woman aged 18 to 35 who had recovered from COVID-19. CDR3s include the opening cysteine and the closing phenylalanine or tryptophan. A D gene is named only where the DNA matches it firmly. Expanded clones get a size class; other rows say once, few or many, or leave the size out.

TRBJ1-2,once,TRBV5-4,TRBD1,TGTGCCAGCAGCCAGCTCGGACAGGGCGTTGGCTACACCTTC,CASSQLGQGVGYTF
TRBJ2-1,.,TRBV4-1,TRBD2,TGCGCCAGCAGCCAAGTTAGGGCTAGCGGGGGGATGAACAATGAGCAGTTCTTC,CASSQVRASGGMNNEQFF
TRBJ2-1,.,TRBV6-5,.,TGTGCCAGCACTAAAGGAGTATACAATGAGCAGTTCTTC,CASTKGVYNEQFF
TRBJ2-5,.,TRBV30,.,TGTGCCTGGAATGAGGGGGAAGAGACCCAGTACTTC,CAWNEGEETQYF
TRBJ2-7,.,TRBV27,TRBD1,TGTGCCAGCAGTTTCAGAGGGGGCGGCTACGAGCAGTACTTC,CASSFRGGGYEQYF
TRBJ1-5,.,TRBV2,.,TGTGCCAGCAGGAGGGGGTTCTCCAATCAGCCCCAGCATTTT,CASRRGFSNQPQHF
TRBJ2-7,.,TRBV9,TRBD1,TGTGCCAGCAGCACTCAGACAGGGTACGAGCAGTACTTC,CASSTQTGYEQYF
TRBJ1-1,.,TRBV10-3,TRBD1,TGTGCCATCAGCGCATCAGGGGGGAACACTGAAGCTTTCTTT,CAISASGGNTEAFF
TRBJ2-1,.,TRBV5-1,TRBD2,TGCGCCAGCAGCTTGGGACTAGCGGGGAACTCCTACAATGAGCAGTTCTTC,CASSLGLAGNSYNEQFF
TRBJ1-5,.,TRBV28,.,TGTGCCAGCAGTTTAATTGGGAGTAATCAGCCCCAGCATTTT,CASSLIGSNQPQHF
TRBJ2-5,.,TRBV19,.,TGTGCCAGTCGCCCCCAGGGAAAAGAGACCCAGTACTTC,CASRPQGKETQYF
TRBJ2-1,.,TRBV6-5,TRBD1,TGTGCCAGCAGGCTCCACTCAGGGGGTAAGAATGAGCAGTTCTTC,CASRLHSGGKNEQFF
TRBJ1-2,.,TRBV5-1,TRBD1,TGCGCCAGCAGCGAGGGACAGGGGTCCAATGGCTACACCTTC,CASSEGQGSNGYTF
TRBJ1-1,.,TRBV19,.,TGTGCCAGTAGCCAAGACAAGGCCACTGAAGCTTTCTTT,CASSQDKATEAFF
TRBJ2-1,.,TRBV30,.,TGTGCCTGGAGTGATCTTACCTACAATGAGCAGTTCTTC,CAWSDLTYNEQFF
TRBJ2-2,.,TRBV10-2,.,TGCGCCAGCTTCTTGAGCACCGGGGTGACCGGGGAGCTGTTTTTT,CASFLSTGVTGELFF
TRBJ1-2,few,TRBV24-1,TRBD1,TGTGCCACCAGTGATACGGACAGGAACTATGGCTACACCTTC,CATSDTDRNYGYTF
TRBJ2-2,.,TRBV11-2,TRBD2,TGTGCCAGCAGTTTGAGACTAGCGGGTGAACACACCGGGGAGCTGTTTTTT,CASSLRLAGEHTGELFF
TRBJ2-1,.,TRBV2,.,TGTGCCAGCAGTGACTACCCGGGGATGACCTACAATGAGCAGTTCTTC,CASSDYPGMTYNEQFF
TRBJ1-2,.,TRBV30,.,TGTGCCTGGGGGGGGCAGGGTAAGGGCTACACCTTC,CAWGGQGKGYTF
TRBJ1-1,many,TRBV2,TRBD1,TGTGCCAGCAGCGCGACAGGGCTGAACACTGAAGCTTTCTTT,CASSATGLNTEAFF
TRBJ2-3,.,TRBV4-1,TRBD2,TGCGCCAGCAGCCAAGCTTCGGTAGCGGGGGGACGTGCTAGCACAGATACGCAGTATTTT,CASSQASVAGGRASTDTQYF
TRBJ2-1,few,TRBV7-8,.,TGTGCCAGCAGTCCAAAGGGGATTCGGCTTAGCAGTTATGAGCAGTTCTTC,CASSPKGIRLSSYEQFF
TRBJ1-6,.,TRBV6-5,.,TGTGCCAGCAGAAGCTGGGTCCAGGGTGACTCACCCCTCCACTTT,CASRSWVQGDSPLHF
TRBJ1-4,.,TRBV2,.,TGTGCCAGCAGGGAGGAGGGAAAACTGTTTTTT,CASREEGKLFF
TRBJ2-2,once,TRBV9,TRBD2,TGTGCCAGCAGCGTAAAAGGTGGTGTAGCGGGGGCCTTTAACACCGGGGAGCTGTTTTTT,CASSVKGGVAGAFNTGELFF
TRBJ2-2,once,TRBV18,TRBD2,TGTGCCAGCTCACCCCCCGGGGGGGAATTGAACACCGGGGAGCTGTTTTTT,CASSPPGGELNTGELFF
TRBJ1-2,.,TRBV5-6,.,TGTGCCAGCAGCTTTGGGGGCCCCTATGGCTACACCTTC,CASSFGGPYGYTF
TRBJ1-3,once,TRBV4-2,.,TGTGCCAGCAGCCAAGAACAAGCAGGCGCCGCAAACACCATATATTTT,CASSQEQAGAANTIYF
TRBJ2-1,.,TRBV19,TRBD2,TGTGCCGTTAAAGGAGGGGGACTAGTAACGAATGAGCAGTTCTTC,CAVKGGGLVTNEQFF
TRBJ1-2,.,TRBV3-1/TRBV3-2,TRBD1,TGTGCCAGCAGCCCCGCCCAGGGGGCTCATGGCTACACCTTC,CASSPAQGAHGYTF
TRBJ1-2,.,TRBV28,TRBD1,TGTGCCAGCAGTCTAACCGCCGGGACAGCAGAGAACTATGGCTACACCTTC,CASSLTAGTAENYGYTF
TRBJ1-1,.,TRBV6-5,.,TGTGCCAGCAGTTACTCGGAGGGGACGGGTACTGAAGCTTTCTTT,CASSYSEGTGTEAFF
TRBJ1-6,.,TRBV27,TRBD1,TGTGCCACCCGGACAGGGAACGGTTCACCCCTCCACTTT,CATRTGNGSPLHF
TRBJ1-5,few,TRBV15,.,TGTGCCACCAGCAGAGCGAGGGAGGGAAGGAGCAATCAGCCCCAGCATTTT,CATSRAREGRSNQPQHF
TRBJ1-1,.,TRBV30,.,TGTGCCTGGAGTGTCAGGGGCCCCACTGAAGCTTTCTTT,CAWSVRGPTEAFF
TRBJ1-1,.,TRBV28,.,TGTGCCAGCAGTTCCCTCGGGGTGACCACTGAAGCTTTCTTT,CASSSLGVTTEAFF
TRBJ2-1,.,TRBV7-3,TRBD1,TGTGCCAGCAGCTTAATACGGACCCGGGACAGGCAATACAATGAGCAGTTCTTC,CASSLIRTRDRQYNEQFF
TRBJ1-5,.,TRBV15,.,TGTGCCACCAGCAGAGATCCAGGGTCCTCCAATCAGCCCCAGCATTTT,CATSRDPGSSNQPQHF
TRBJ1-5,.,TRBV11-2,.,TGTGCCAGCAGCCCAGGGGTGGGCTCCGGCAATCAGCCCCAGCATTTT,CASSPGVGSGNQPQHF
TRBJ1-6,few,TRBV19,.,TGTGCCAGTAGCTACAGCTCCTATAATTCACCCCTCCACTTT,CASSYSSYNSPLHF
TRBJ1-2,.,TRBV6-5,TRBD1,TGTGCCAGCAGTTTGACAGGGACCGGCTACACCTTC,CASSLTGTGYTF
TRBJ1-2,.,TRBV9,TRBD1,TGTGCCAGCTCCGAGGGACAGGGGGAGAAGATCGACTATGGCTACACCTTC,CASSEGQGEKIDYGYTF
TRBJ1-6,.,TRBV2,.,TGTGCCAGCAGTGGGGGAGACCCCCGGGGGAATAATTCACCCCTCCACTTT,CASSGGDPRGNNSPLHF
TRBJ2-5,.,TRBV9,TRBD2,TGTGCCAGCAGCCCCCGACTAGCGGGGGGACAAGAGACCCAGTACTTC,CASSPRLAGGQETQYF
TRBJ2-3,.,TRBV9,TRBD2,TGTGCCAGCAGCGGGGTAGCGGGGGGGAGCACAGATACGCAGTATTTT,CASSGVAGGSTDTQYF
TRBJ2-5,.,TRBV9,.,TGTGCCAGCAGCGTAGATAAAGGGGAAGTGCAGACCCAGTACTTC,CASSVDKGEVQTQYF